This T cell receptor (beta chain) was recovered during a study of cytomegalovirus exposure and HLA in healthy donors. PCR was performed using 60 Vbeta and 13 Jbeta primers. The method was immunoSEQ multiplex PCR; TCRdb's version includes in-frame clones alone and lacks a portion of them. The sample has about 190,000 clones; roughly 76% are singletons. CDR1 is SGHAT and CDR2 is FQDESV in the germline V gene (reference sequence). The CDR3 consists of 16 residues. J lost 2 bases, V lost 5 bases, and 7 bases had no gene match. Healthy bone marrow donors supplied every sample. The sequencing input was PBMCs. This TCR came from a man in his forties in good health and CMV-seropositive. The genes are TRBV11-1 and TRBJ2-1, with TRBD1 identical over 9 bases. This chain's CDR3 is CASSNSDRGPYNEQFF. The CDR3 coding sequence is TGTGCCAGCAGCAATTCGGACAGGGGCCCCTACAATGAGCAGTTCTTC.